This T cell receptor beta chain was observed in a study of blood T cells in healthy people across ages. CDR3 length equals 17 residues. Germline V gene lookup returns CDR1 SEHNR and CDR2 FQNEAQ (reference sequence). There are a few counts of this clonotype. With a J-beta primer mix and a sample-barcoded 5' primer, a second PCR ran about 6 to 11 cycles. From the 5' RACE reads, TCRdb called clonotypes with MiXCR, one entry per CDR3 protein. The repertoire holds about 930,000 distinct CDR3 sequences, with just under 30% as singletons. These data also featured in a second study, about T cells of mothers and their children. That publication notes: Over five children, together with their three healthy Caucasian mothers, made up the donors.

The material sequenced was blood. The V and J genes are TRBV7-9 and TRBJ2-7; tentative D call: TRBD1 (8 bases). The J call may be wrong; the DNA end is better matched by TRBJ2-4. This TCR was sampled from a woman in her thirties or forties in good health. CDR3 amino acids: CASSLGEAVQGGNIQYF. Written as DNA, the CDR3 is TGTGCCAGCAGCTTAGGGGAAGCGGTACAGGGGGGGAACATTCAGTACTTC.